This T cell receptor (beta chain) was retrieved from a study of molecular identifiers for immune sequencing clone quantification. Notes on the study in general: Effector cells had over 98% of their molecules in clones above 20 RNA copies, while naive cells had under 1%.

The authors built bulk TCR libraries by previously described methods with listed TCR primers. TCRdb re-analysed the PCR reads in MiXCR, keeping a single row per CDR3 protein. The data contain about 9,800 distinct CDR3 sequences, around 19% of them singletons. Based on a CD8+CD4-CCR7+CD45RA+ profile, naive CD8 T cells were sorted. Remarks on this clonotype: The target antigen is unknown.

Germline V lookup: CDR1 DFQATT, CDR2 SNEGSKA (reference sequence). The V and J ends lost 3 bases and 2 bases respectively, with 11 bases between them. The CDR3 runs to 13 residues. This sequence joins TRBV20-1 and TRBJ2-7; D gene ambiguous. The TCR was taken from a human donor in good health. Some libraries in this study had Jurkat cell RNA spiked in. Material: naive CD8+ T cells from blood, with Jurkat cell RNA spiked in. The sample's subset: FACS-sorted CD8+CD4-CCR7+CD45RA+ naive T cells. The CDR3 nucleotides are TGCAGTGCTAGTTCCCTCGTTACCTACGAGCAGTACTTC. This translates into CSASSLVTYEQYF.